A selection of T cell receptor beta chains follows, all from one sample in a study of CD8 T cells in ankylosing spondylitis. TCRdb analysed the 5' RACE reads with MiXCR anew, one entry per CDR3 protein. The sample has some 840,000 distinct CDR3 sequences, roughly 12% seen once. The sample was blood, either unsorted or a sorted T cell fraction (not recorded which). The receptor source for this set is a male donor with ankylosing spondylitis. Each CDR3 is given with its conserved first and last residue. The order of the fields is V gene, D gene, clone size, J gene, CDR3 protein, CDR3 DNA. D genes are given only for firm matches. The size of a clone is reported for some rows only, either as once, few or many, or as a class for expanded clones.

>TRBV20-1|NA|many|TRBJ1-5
CSVYGQTQGAQHF
TGCAGTGTTTACGGACAGACCCAAGGGGCCCAGCATTTT
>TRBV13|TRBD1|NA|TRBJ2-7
CASCKRGPYYEQYF
TGTGCCAGTTGTAAAAGGGGGCCCTACTACGAGCAGTACTTC
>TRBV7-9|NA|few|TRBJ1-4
CASSLGATGYEKLFF
TGTGCCAGCAGCTTAGGTGCGACAGGCTATGAAAAACTGTTTTTT
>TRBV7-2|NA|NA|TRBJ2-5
CASSSYPQETQYF
TGTGCCAGCAGCTCATACCCCCAAGAGACCCAGTACTTC
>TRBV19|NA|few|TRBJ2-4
CASRVGTGAKNIQYF
TGTGCCAGTAGGGTGGGCACAGGAGCCAAAAACATTCAGTACTTC
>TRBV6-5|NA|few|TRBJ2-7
CASSYSSGDSYEQYF
TGTGCCAGCAGTTACTCCTCGGGAGACTCCTACGAGCAGTACTTC
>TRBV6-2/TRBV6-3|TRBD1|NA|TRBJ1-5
CASSYFRTGDQPQHF
TGTGCCAGCAGTTACTTCCGGACAGGGGATCAGCCCCAGCATTTT
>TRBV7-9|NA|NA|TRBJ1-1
CASSLIGGDTEAFF
TGTGCCAGCAGCTTAATCGGCGGAGACACTGAAGCTTTCTTT
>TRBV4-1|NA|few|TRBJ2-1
CASSQELRAAGRISSGNEQFF
TGCGCCAGCAGCCAAGAGCTACGGGCGGCGGGAAGGATATCATCAGGGAATGAGCAGTTCTTC
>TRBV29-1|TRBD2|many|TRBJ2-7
CSVVSRTSSSYEQYF
TGCAGCGTTGTCTCTCGGACTAGCTCCTCCTACGAGCAGTACTTC
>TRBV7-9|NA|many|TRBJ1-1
CASRSRGEAFF
TGTGCCAGCAGATCCCGGGGGGAAGCTTTCTTT
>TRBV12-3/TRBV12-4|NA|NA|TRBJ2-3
CASSSDRFYQDTQYF
TGTGCCAGCAGCTCTGACAGGTTTTATCAAGATACGCAGTATTTT
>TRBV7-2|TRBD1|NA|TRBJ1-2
CASSPAAGGGGYTF
TGTGCCAGCAGCCCAGCGGCAGGGGGAGGCGGCTACACCTTC
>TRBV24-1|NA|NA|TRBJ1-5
CATSPGQEYQPQHF
TGTGCCACCAGTCCAGGTCAAGAGTATCAGCCCCAGCATTTT
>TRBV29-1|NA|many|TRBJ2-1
CSVVVRRSYNEQFF
TGCAGCGTTGTAGTGCGGAGGTCCTACAATGAGCAGTTCTTC
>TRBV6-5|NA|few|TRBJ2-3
CASSYRGISTDTQYF
TGTGCCAGCAGTTATCGGGGGATTAGCACAGATACGCAGTATTTT
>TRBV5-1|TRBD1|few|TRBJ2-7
CASSRTGLLTYEQYF
TGCGCCAGCAGTCGGACAGGTCTTTTAACCTACGAGCAGTACTTC
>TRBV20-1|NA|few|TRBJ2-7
CSARRSNSREYF
TGCAGTGCTAGGAGGTCGAACAGCCGAGAGTACTTC
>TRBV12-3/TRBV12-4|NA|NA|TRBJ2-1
CASSPKGGGIKNEQFF
TGTGCCAGCAGCCCTAAGGGGGGGGGCATTAAAAATGAGCAGTTCTTC
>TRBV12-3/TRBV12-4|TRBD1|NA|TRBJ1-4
CASRSTGSGEKLFF
TGTGCCAGCAGATCGACAGGGTCTGGTGAAAAACTGTTTTTT
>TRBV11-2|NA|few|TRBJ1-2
CASSFGGGDYGYTF
TGTGCCAGCAGCTTTGGGGGGGGCGACTATGGCTACACCTTC
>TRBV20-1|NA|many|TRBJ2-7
CSAGTYSYEQYF
TGCAGTGCCGGGACGTATTCCTACGAGCAGTACTTC
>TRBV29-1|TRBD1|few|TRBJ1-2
CSVSPNTGGAYGYTF
TGCAGCGTTTCCCCAAACACAGGGGGCGCTTATGGCTACACCTTC
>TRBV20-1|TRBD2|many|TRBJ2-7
CSASWLAGDNEQYF
TGCAGTGCTAGCTGGCTAGCGGGAGATAACGAGCAGTACTTC
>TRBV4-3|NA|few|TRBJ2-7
CASSQVFGAESYEQYF
TGCGCCAGCAGCCAAGTATTCGGGGCCGAGAGCTACGAGCAGTACTTC
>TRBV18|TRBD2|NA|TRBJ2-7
CASSPTRGGSLLEQYF
TGTGCCAGCTCACCAACCCGCGGGGGGTCCCTCCTCGAGCAGTACTTC
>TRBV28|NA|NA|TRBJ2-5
CASRRWRETQYF
TGTGCCAGCAGACGATGGCGGGAGACCCAGTACTTC
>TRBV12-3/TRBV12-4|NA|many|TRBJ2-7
CASSYTGVREQYF
TGTGCCAGCAGTTATACGGGAGTGAGGGAGCAGTACTTC
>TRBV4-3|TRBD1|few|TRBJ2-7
CASSHFGTGLYEQYF
TGCGCCAGCAGCCATTTCGGGACAGGCTTGTACGAGCAGTACTTC
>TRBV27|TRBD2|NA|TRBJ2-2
CASSPWRGADTRELFF
TGTGCCAGCAGTCCATGGCGGGGGGCGGACACCCGGGAGCTGTTTTTT
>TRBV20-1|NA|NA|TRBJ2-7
CSASPSGLAGEQYF
TGCAGTGCTAGCCCAAGCGGGTTAGCTGGGGAGCAGTACTTC
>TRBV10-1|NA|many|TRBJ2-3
CASPKGIGTKDTQYF
TGCGCCAGCCCTAAGGGGATAGGAACGAAAGATACGCAGTATTTT
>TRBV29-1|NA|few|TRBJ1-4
CSVGAEAEKLFF
TGCAGCGTTGGGGCTGAGGCTGAAAAACTGTTTTTT
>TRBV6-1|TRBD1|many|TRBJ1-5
CASSGQANQPQHF
TGTGCCAGCAGCGGACAGGCGAATCAGCCCCAGCATTTT
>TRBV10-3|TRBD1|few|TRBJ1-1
CAISEGRGLPEAFF
TGTGCCATCAGTGAGGGCAGGGGGTTACCTGAAGCTTTCTTT
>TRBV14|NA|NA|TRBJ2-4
CASSQGLAKNIQYF
TGTGCCAGCAGCCAAGGACTGGCCAAAAACATTCAGTACTTC
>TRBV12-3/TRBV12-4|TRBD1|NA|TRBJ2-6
CARYSNSGQGAPGANVLTF
TGTGCCCGCTATTCTAACTCGGGACAGGGGGCGCCCGGGGCCAACGTCCTGACTTTC
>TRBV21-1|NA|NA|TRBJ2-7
CASSVGDRRAPYEQYF
TGTGCCAGCAGCGTGGGGGACAGGCGAGCCCCCTACGAGCAGTACTTC
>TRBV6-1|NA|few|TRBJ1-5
CASSGRYEQPQHF
TGTGCCAGCAGTGGACGGTACGAGCAGCCCCAGCATTTT
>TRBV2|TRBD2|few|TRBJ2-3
CASTGLAGGPSDTQYF
TGTGCCAGCACCGGACTAGCGGGAGGGCCTTCAGATACGCAGTATTTT
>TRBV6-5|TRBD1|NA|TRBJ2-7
CASSYLRDRDYEQYF
TGTGCCAGCAGTTACCTCCGGGACAGGGACTACGAGCAGTACTTC
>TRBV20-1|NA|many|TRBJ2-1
CSAEPRYNEQFF
TGCAGTGCAGAACCTAGGTACAATGAGCAGTTCTTC
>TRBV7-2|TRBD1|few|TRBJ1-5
CASRPTGLTGQPQHF
TGTGCCAGCAGACCGACAGGGCTTACGGGGCAGCCCCAGCATTTT
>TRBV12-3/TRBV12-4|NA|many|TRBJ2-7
CASSSFAASYEQYF
TGTGCCAGCAGTTCCTTCGCGGCCTCCTACGAGCAGTACTTC
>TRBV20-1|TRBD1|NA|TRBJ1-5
CSARGDRTFNQPQHF
TGCAGTGCTAGGGGGGACAGGACCTTCAATCAGCCCCAGCATTTT
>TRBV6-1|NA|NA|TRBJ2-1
CASSESYNYNEQFF
TGTGCCAGCAGTGAATCTTACAACTACAATGAGCAGTTCTTC
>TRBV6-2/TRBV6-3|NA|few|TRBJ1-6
CASSRDGWLTLHF
TGTGCCAGCAGTCGGGACGGGTGGCTAACCCTCCACTTT
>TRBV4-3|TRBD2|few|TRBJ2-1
CASSQDPSGYNEQFF
TGCGCCAGCAGCCAAGACCCTAGCGGCTACAATGAGCAGTTCTTC
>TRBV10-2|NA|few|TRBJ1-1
CASSETGLNTEAFF
TGCGCCAGCAGTGAGACAGGGCTGAACACTGAAGCTTTCTTT
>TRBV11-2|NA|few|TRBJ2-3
CASSLRRTGGLSTDTQYF
TGTGCCAGCAGCTTGAGGAGGACGGGGGGCCTTAGCACAGATACGCAGTATTTT
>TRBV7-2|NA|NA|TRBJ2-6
CASTTSSGANVLTF
TGTGCCAGCACCACGTCGAGTGGGGCCAACGTCCTGACTTTC